The clone carrying this TCR beta chain occurred a few times. Antigen unknown. Other DNA sequences of this sample code for an identical CDR3. Germline V CDR1 and CDR2: SGHTA, FQGNSA. CDR3 length: 12 residues. V shed 3 bases, J shed 9 bases, and the junction held 2 bases outside the gene matches. The sample originates from a study of beta chain features in type 1 diabetes. Expressed TCRB transcripts were sequenced because the isolated RNA had all been reverse transcribed beforehand. Here immunoSEQ multiplex PCR was the method, and the copy in TCRdb shows in-frame clones only, minus some. The data show around 600,000 clones, with around 12% seen just once and 0.095% to 0.15% held by the top ten. Whole-study findings and limits: All four CD4+ subsets from Type 1 diabetes patients carried moderately but significantly shorter TCRB CDR3s. For patients and controls alike, PCR might favor shorter templates to the same degree. Relative to healthy donors, patients appeared to have naive, central memory and Treg TCRB repertoires that were more similar. Resolution of whether HLA type affects TCRB rearrangement was not achieved here.

V gene TRBV7-2 combines with J gene TRBJ2-1; 7 positions match TRBD1. The source material was naive CD4+ T cells from blood. This receptor was obtained from a man in his thirties or forties with type 1 diabetes. Here the CDR3 reads CASSLTGSEQFF. The CDR3 coding sequence is TGTGCCAGCAGCTTGACAGGGAGTGAGCAGTTCTTC.